These 30 T cell receptor beta chains were sequenced from one sample in a study of post-analysis software for immune sequencing data. Unique molecular identifiers had been added to the TCR beta cDNA libraries. Via MiXCR, TCRdb re-called the PCR reads, giving one row per CDR3 protein. The top ten hold roughly 0.57% of the sample, which has hundreds of thousands of distinct CDR3 sequences, about 32% seen once. General study points: About five TRBV segments, including TRBV5-6, TRBV5-1 and TRBV20-1, were more frequent in patients than controls.

Their antigens remain unidentified. Material: blood. These TCRs come from a girl under 18 with multiple sclerosis.

This chain connects TRBV5-5 to TRBJ2-1, with a weak D call TRBD2 (5 bases). The CDR3 consists of 15 residues. V lost 3 bases, J lost 0 bases, and 10 bases lay in between. Germline CDR1 reads SGHKS; CDR2 reads YYEKEE (reference sequence). CDR3 sequence (DNA): TGTGCCAGCAGCTCCCAAGCGGTCTCCTACAATGAGCAGTTCTTC. Encoded protein: CASSSQAVSYNEQFF.

This clonotype has a handful of counts. The CDR3 sequence: CSGTVAQETQYF. CDR3 coding DNA: TGCAGCGGGACAGTAGCCCAAGAGACCCAGTACTTC. The rearrangement uses TRBV29-1 and TRBJ2-5, with TRBD1 as a possible D gene (6 bases). The CDR3 is 12 amino acids. Germline V lookup: CDR1 SQVTM, CDR2 ANQGSEA. Trimming removed 7 bases from V and 1 base from J, with 10 bases in between. The variable domain in full, completed from reference TRBV29-1 and TRBJ2-5, reads SAVISQKPSRDICQRGTSLTIQCQVDSQVTMMFWYRQQPGQSLTLIATANQGSEATYESGFVIDKFPISRPNLTFSTLTVSNMSPEDSSIYLCSGTVAQETQYFGPGTRLLVL.

This clonotype showed up many times. J is TRBJ2-3 and V is TRBV12-3 or TRBV12-4; possibly TRBD1 for D (5 bases). There are 13 residues in the CDR3. Between the trimmed V and J ends, which lost 1 base and 3 bases, there was a span of 5 bases. This chain's CDR3 is CASSLEGTDTQYF. Written as DNA, the CDR3 is TGTGCCAGCAGTTTAGAGGGGACAGATACGCAGTATTTT.

The chain has TRBV5-1 and TRBJ1-2; TRBD1 might be the D (5 bases). This CDR3 contains 15 residues. Germline-derived CDR1 and CDR2 are SGHRS and YFSETQ. V lost 0 bases to trimming and J lost 6 bases, with 15 bases between them. The DNA for the CDR3 is TGCGCCAGCAGCTTGGGGCCCAGGGATGGTCATGGCTACACCTTC. Translation gives CASSLGPRDGHGYTF.

This clonotype turned up a few times. The genes are TRBV24-1 and TRBJ2-1; 8 bases map to TRBD1. Germline V gives CDR1 KGHDR, CDR2 SFDVKD. This CDR3 has 17 amino acids. V gave up 3 bases and J gave up 0 bases; unmatched junction bases: 6. The CDR3 here is CATSDTRQGSSYNEQFF. The CDR3 coding sequence is TGTGCCACCAGTGATACCCGACAGGGGAGCTCCTACAATGAGCAGTTCTTC.

The chain carries TRBV5-5 and TRBJ1-1; unclear D gene. The CDR3 runs to 15 residues. V lost 1 base to trimming and J lost 3 bases, with 13 bases between them. Germline V gene sequence: CDR1 SGHKS, CDR2 YYEKEE (reference sequence). The CDR3 DNA sequence: TGTGCCAGCAGCTTGCTGTCGACCGAGGACACTGAAGCTTTCTTT. Protein: CASSLLSTEDTEAFF.

This rearrangement joins TRBV3-1 to TRBJ1-2; D is unresolved. The CDR3 length is 15 residues. Trimming took off 0 bases at V and 8 bases at J, with 16 bases between the two ends. CDR1 LGHDT and CDR2 YNNKEL come from the germline V gene (reference sequence). CDR3 sequence: CASSQDSGSLGGYTF. The CDR3 nucleotides are TGTGCCAGCAGCCAAGACTCGGGGAGCCTCGGGGGCTACACCTTC.

In DNA form, the CDR3 reads TGCGCCAGCAGCTTGGACAGCCGGCTACAGTACCAAGAGACCCAGTACTTC. Protein: CASSLDSRLQYQETQYF. The chain links TRBV5-1 to TRBJ2-5; no clear D gene. The CDR3 length is 17 residues. The V gene's germline CDR1 is SGHRS and CDR2 YFSETQ. V was pared by 0 bases and J by 0 bases, with 15 bases between.

This clonotype was observed a handful of times. The CDR3 region has the DNA TGTGCCAGCAGCTTCTCTGGACTTAACACCGGGGAGCTGTTTTTT. Translated: CASSFSGLNTGELFF. This chain connects TRBV7-2 to TRBJ2-2, with D possibly TRBD2 on 5 matching bases. Per the germline V gene, CDR1 is SGHTA and CDR2 is FQGNSA. The V end was cut by 3 bases, the J end by 2 bases, with 10 bases between. The CDR3 consists of 15 residues.

The V call is TRBV7-9, the J call TRBJ1-2; D is unresolved. V dropped 2 bases and J dropped 8 bases, with 12 bases sitting between them. Germline CDR1 is SEHNR and CDR2 is FQNEAQ (reference sequence). The CDR3 has 13 residues. The CDR3 DNA reads TGTGCCAGCAGCTTACCGCCGGGAAAGGGCTACACCTTC. It codes for CASSLPPGKGYTF.

This clonotype has just a few counts. The chain is built from TRBV20-1 and TRBJ1-1; tentatively, D is TRBD1 (6 bases). CDR1 is DFQATT and CDR2 is SNEGSKA in the germline V gene (reference sequence). V dropped 5 bases and J dropped 1 base, with 14 bases sitting between them. The CDR3 has 14 amino acids. As DNA, the CDR3 is TGCAGTGCTGGCCCGGGACACCGGAACACTGAAGCTTTCTTT. Residues: CSAGPGHRNTEAFF.

This clonotype was observed a handful of times. V is TRBV4-3 and J is TRBJ2-7, with D perhaps TRBD2 (6 bases). Trimming removed 0 bases from V and 2 bases from J, with 11 bases in between. The CDR3 runs to 15 residues. Per germline, CDR1 LGHNA and CDR2 YSLEER. CDR3 sequence (DNA): TGCGCCAGCAGCCAAGATTATTGGGGGGCCTACGAGCAGTACTTC. Amino acids: CASSQDYWGAYEQYF.

CDR3 protein: CASSFSQSLNEKLFF. DNA of the CDR3: TGTGCCAGCAGTTTTTCCCAGAGTCTCAATGAAAAACTGTTTTTT. V gene TRBV12-3 or TRBV12-4 combines with J gene TRBJ1-4; no definite D call. This CDR3 contains 15 residues. V was trimmed by 3 bases and J by 5 bases, leaving 13 bases between them.

This clonotype came up a few times. This chain uses TRBV6-6 with TRBJ2-3; perhaps TRBD1 as D (5 bases). The CDR3 contains 16 residues. Germline-derived CDR1 and CDR2 are MNHNY and SVGAGI (reference sequence). V was clipped by 3 bases and J by 0 bases, with 13 bases between them. Here the CDR3 reads CASSYGADPSTDTQYF. The CDR3 DNA reads TGTGCCAGCAGTTATGGGGCAGACCCTAGCACAGATACGCAGTATTTT.

This chain links TRBV10-3 with TRBJ2-1; TRBD2 matches 8 bases. CDR3 size: 18 residues. The junction had 9 bases not matched to a gene; V was cut back by 0 bases and J by 2 bases. CDR1 is ENHRY, CDR2 SYGVKD, per germline. DNA of the CDR3: TGTGCCATCAGTGAGTCGTCTTCCGGGACTAGTGCCTACAATGAGCAGTTCTTC. This sequence encodes CAISESSSGTSAYNEQFF.

This chain joins TRBV25-1 and TRBJ2-5, with D possibly being TRBD2 (6 bases). The germline gives CDR1 MGHDK, CDR2 SYGVNS. Trimming took off 5 bases at V and 3 bases at J, with 16 bases between the two ends. The length of the CDR3 is 15 residues. The CDR3 here is CASSFEDGGKETQYF. The CDR3 DNA reads TGTGCCAGCAGTTTCGAGGACGGGGGAAAAGAGACCCAGTACTTC.

The genes are TRBV10-3 and TRBJ2-3; D remains ambiguous. This CDR3 contains 14 residues. Germline assignment: CDR1 ENHRY and CDR2 SYGVKD. V lost 5 bases, J lost 0 bases, and 9 bases lay in between. The CDR3 DNA is TGTGCCATCAGTCTCTCGCCTAGCACAGATACGCAGTATTTT. This gives the protein CAISLSPSTDTQYF.

The chain employs TRBV5-1 and TRBJ1-5; 7 bases align to TRBD1. Germline lookup yields CDR1 SGHRS and CDR2 YFSETQ. CDR3 size: 16 residues. J gave up 2 bases and V 0 bases, and 5 bases lay outside the gene matches. The CDR3 DNA follows: TGCGCCAGCAGCTTGGCCCCAGGGGGAGGCAATCAGCCCCAGCATTTT. Translated, it gives CASSLAPGGGNQPQHF.

V usage is TRBV10-3 and J usage is TRBJ2-2; TRBD2 agrees at 9 bases. Germline CDR1 reads ENHRY; CDR2 reads SYGVKD. The V segment lost 0 bases and the J segment 1 base; nucleotides outside the gene matches: 9. This CDR3 spans 19 amino acids. This chain's CDR3 is CAISESLGTSQMNTGELFF. CDR3 DNA: TGTGCCATCAGTGAGTCGTTGGGGACTAGCCAGATGAACACCGGGGAGCTGTTTTTT.

This clonotype was seen only a few times. Here the CDR3 DNA reads TGTGCCAGCAGCTTGGGTTTAGGCAGGGTGAGCAATCAGCCCCAGCATTTT. This translates into CASSLGLGRVSNQPQHF. The J gene is TRBJ1-5, the V gene TRBV7-2, with D perhaps TRBD1 (5 bases). The CDR3 runs 17 residues. With 3 bases removed from V and 1 base from J, the gap between germline ends came to 16 bases. Germline loops: CDR1 SGHTA, CDR2 FQGNSA.

The V call is TRBV27, the J call TRBJ2-3; D is possibly TRBD1 (6 bases). The CDR3 is 15 residues long. V was shortened by 2 bases and J by 4 bases, with 13 bases between the two germline ends. Germline V gene data show CDR1 as MNHEY and CDR2 as SMNVEV (reference sequence). The CDR3 protein is CASSLQIPGADTQYF. The CDR3 bases are TGTGCCAGCAGTTTACAAATCCCAGGGGCAGATACGCAGTATTTT.

This clonotype was detected ten times or more. The CDR3 coding sequence is TGCGCCAGCAGCCAAGACCTCGGAGGGCCACACTACGAGCAGTACTTC. This gives the protein CASSQDLGGPHYEQYF. This rearrangement joins TRBV4-3 to TRBJ2-7, with D tentatively TRBD2 (6 bases). CDR1 and CDR2 from the germline V gene are LGHNA and YSLEER. V lost 0 bases, J lost 3 bases, and 15 bases lay in between. This CDR3 is built from 16 residues.

V is TRBV5-5 and J is TRBJ1-5, with TRBD1 identical over 8 bases. Germline CDR1 is SGHKS and CDR2 is YYEKEE (reference sequence). There are 14 residues in the CDR3. Trimming cost V 9 bases and J 4 bases; bases outside gene matches: 9. Here the CDR3 DNA reads TGTGCCACCACGGAGGGGACAGGAAATCAGCCCCAGCATTTT. It translates to CATTEGTGNQPQHF.

This clonotype came up a few times. The gene calls are TRBV12-3 or TRBV12-4 and TRBJ2-1, with unresolved D. CDR3 length: 14 residues. Trimming took 7 bases from V and 0 from J, leaving 10 bases between them. In DNA, the CDR3 is TGTGCCAGCACCGACACGAGCTCCTACAATGAGCAGTTCTTC. This encodes CASTDTSSYNEQFF.

The DNA for the CDR3 is TGTGCCTCGCTAGCGGCGACCTACGAGCAGTACTTC. Translated, it gives CASLAATYEQYF. The V call is TRBV2, the J call TRBJ2-7, with 7 bases aligning to TRBD2. CDR1 and CDR2 from the germline V gene are SNHLY and FYNNEI. This CDR3 spans 12 amino acids. Unmatched junction bases numbered 6, after V lost 11 bases and J lost 2 bases.

This clonotype was recorded a few times. This sequence joins TRBV7-9 and TRBJ2-5; tentative D call: TRBD2 (6 bases). The CDR3 length is 14 residues. CDR1 is SEHNR, CDR2 FQNEAQ, per germline (reference sequence). V lost 5 bases, J lost 0 bases, and 10 bases lay in between. In DNA form, the CDR3 reads TGTGCCAGCAGCCCGGGACTGGACCAAGAGACCCAGTACTTC. This codes for CASSPGLDQETQYF. The full variable domain, with the rest looked up from reference TRBV7-9 and TRBJ2-5, is DTGVSQNPRHKITKRGQNVTFRCDPISEHNRLYWYRQTLGQGPEFLTYFQNEAQLEKSRLLSDRFSAERPKGSFSTLEIQRTEQGDSAMYLCASSPGLDQETQYFGPGTRLLVL.

The sample holds a few counts of this clonotype. The rearrangement joins TRBV20-1 to TRBJ1-5, with D unresolved. Trimming pared 0 bases from V and 7 bases from J, leaving 22 bases between. The CDR3 is made up of 17 amino acids. Germline assignment: CDR1 DFQATT and CDR2 SNEGSKA (reference sequence). Here the CDR3 DNA reads TGCAGTGCTAGAGATGAGGTCATTTTTGGGGTAAACCAGCCCCAGCATTTT. Translating it yields CSARDEVIFGVNQPQHF.

This clonotype was counted a few times. The gene calls are TRBV5-1 and TRBJ2-1; D possibly corresponds to TRBD1 (5 bases). The CDR3 spans 17 residues. Trimming stripped 4 bases from V and 8 bases from J, with 25 bases between. In germline, CDR1 is SGHRS, CDR2 YFSETQ. CDR3 protein: CASSPSQTVTATHEQFF. In DNA form, the CDR3 reads TGCGCCAGCAGCCCTTCCCAGACAGTGACAGCGACCCATGAGCAGTTCTTC.

This clonotype was observed at least ten times. J is TRBJ2-3 and V is TRBV6-4, with 8 bases fitting TRBD1. V dropped 6 bases and J dropped 2; count of bases not matched to a gene: 4. CDR3 length equals 14 residues. The germline gives CDR1 MRHNA, CDR2 SNTAGT. The CDR3 region is CASRQGANTDTQYF. As DNA, the CDR3 is TGTGCCAGCAGGCAGGGGGCTAACACAGATACGCAGTATTTT.

The chain joins TRBV5-1 to TRBJ2-3; D gene uncertain. V was clipped by 3 bases and J by 0 bases, with 17 bases between them. The CDR3 spans 17 residues. Germline V gene data show CDR1 as SGHRS and CDR2 as YFSETQ. The CDR3 DNA reads TGCGCCAGCAGCTCCGGGTTTTTAAGGTCTAGCACAGATACGCAGTATTTT. Residues: CASSSGFLRSSTDTQYF.